One and the same sample provided the 29 T cell receptor beta chains below, sequenced in a study of breast tumors, draining lymph nodes, adjacent tissues. TCRdb processed the multiplex PCR reads anew with MiXCR; each CDR3 protein has one entry. The sample shows 200,000 to 250,000 distinct CDR3 sequences, 34% of them seen only once. Breast cancer patients provided tissue from their axillary draining lymph nodes. The source material was axillary lymph node tissue. The source is a female donor with breast cancer. Some clones in this sample may be carry-over from other donors' samples.

The chain carries TRBV9 and TRBJ1-2; D gene ambiguous. The V gene's germline CDR1 is SGDLS and CDR2 YYNGEE. Deletions cut 5 bases from V and 12 bases from J, with 17 bases between. CDR3 size: 12 residues. The CDR3 region is CASRGDVSGNTF. The CDR3 DNA sequence: TGTGCCAGCAGGGGTGACGTCTCTGGAAACACCTTC.

Details on this clonotype: Possible read error: a much larger clone is one base away. The rearrangement uses TRBV15 and TRBJ1-1, with unresolved D. Trimming removed 5 bases from V and 4 bases from J, with 11 bases in between. This CDR3 spans 13 amino acids. CDR1 is LNHNV, CDR2 YYDKDF, per germline (reference sequence). The CDR3 is CATSGSVGTEAFF. CDR3 nucleotide sequence: TGTGCCACCAGCGGGTCGGTCGGCACTGAAGCTTTCTTT.

The chain has TRBV2 and TRBJ1-1, with TRBD1 as a possible D gene (5 bases). Trimming cost V 8 bases and J 1 base, with 14 bases left between them. The CDR3 runs 14 residues. In germline, CDR1 is SNHLY, CDR2 FYNNEI. The CDR3 nucleotides read TGTGCCAGCTGGCAGGGCGGGTCGAACACTGAAGCTTTCTTT. It is translated as CASWQGGSNTEAFF.

This clonotype occurred a few times. The V gene is TRBV2, the J gene TRBJ2-5; tentatively, D is TRBD1 (6 bases). This CDR3 is built from 15 residues. The V gene's germline CDR1 is SNHLY and CDR2 FYNNEI. V was clipped by 6 bases and J by 1 base, with 15 bases between them. The CDR3 coding sequence is TGTGCCAGCAGGACAGGCGGAATGTTCCAAGAGACCCAGTACTTC. This sequence encodes CASRTGGMFQETQYF.

This clonotype has ten or more counts. A much larger clone differs by one base, so this may be a read error. The chain joins TRBV20-1 to TRBJ2-1; D gene unclear. This CDR3 is 14 amino acids long. The V gene's germline CDR1 is DFQATT and CDR2 SNEGSKA (reference sequence). The CDR3 here is CSARLPPGYTEQFF. The CDR3 region has the DNA TGCAGTGCTAGATTACCGCCTGGCTACACTGAGCAGTTCTTC.

Regarding this clonotype: A much larger clonotype is one base distant, so this may be a read error. The V call is TRBV19, the J call TRBJ1-5; the match to TRBD1 covers 10 bases. Per the germline V gene, CDR1 is LNHDA and CDR2 is SQIVND (reference sequence). Trimming cost V 3 bases and J 2 bases; bases outside gene matches: 10. The CDR3 totals 18 residues. This CDR3 is CASSMLRQGAGGNQPQHF. The DNA of the CDR3 is TGTGCCAGTAGTATGTTGCGACAGGGGGCGGGGGGCAATCAGCCCCAGCATTTT.

The chain combines TRBV15 with TRBJ2-1; 13 bases fit TRBD2. The CDR3 sequence is 20 residues long. Germline CDR1 LNHNV, CDR2 YYDKDF (reference sequence). The junction had 8 bases not matched to a gene; V was cut back by 0 bases and J by 0 bases. CDR3 nucleotides: TGTGCCACCAGCAGAGATTCGGGACTAGCGGGGCGAATCTCCTACAATGAGCAGTTCTTC. Its protein product is CATSRDSGLAGRISYNEQFF. Combining the CDR3 with reference TRBV15 and TRBJ2-1 gives the whole variable domain DAMVIQNPRYQVTQFGKPVTLSCSQTLNHNVMYWYQQKSSQAPKLLFHYYDKDFNNEADTPDNFQSRRPNTSFCFLDIRSPGLGDTAMYLCATSRDSGLAGRISYNEQFFGPGTRLTVL.

At least ten counts were recorded for this clonotype. The chain uses TRBV5-1 and TRBJ2-7; 7 bases line up with TRBD1. The CDR3 consists of 13 residues. The V gene end was trimmed by 3 bases and the J gene end by 5 bases; junction bases not matched to a gene: 5. Germline V CDR1 and CDR2: SGHRS, YFSETQ. In DNA form, the CDR3 reads TGCGCCAGCAGCTCGACAGGGTTAAACGAGCAGTACTTC. Its translation: CASSSTGLNEQYF.

This clonotype was seen repeatedly, ten times or more. This chain uses TRBV29-1 with TRBJ2-7, with 9 nucleotides matching TRBD2. Germline trimming cut 7 bases from V and 5 bases from J; bases unmatched to any gene: 12. The CDR3 is 14 residues long. Germline lookup yields CDR1 SQVTM and CDR2 ANQGSEA. CDR3 amino acids: CSASPGLAPNEQYF. The CDR3 coding sequence is TGCAGCGCCTCACCGGGACTAGCTCCTAACGAGCAGTACTTC.

V usage is TRBV7-8 and J usage is TRBJ1-1, with D tentatively TRBD1 (5 bases). Germline lookup yields CDR1 SGHVS and CDR2 FQNEAQ. This CDR3 contains 16 residues. Between the trimmed V and J ends, which lost 3 bases and 3 bases, there was a span of 17 bases. CDR3 loop: CASSFIRGLGYTEAFF. CDR3 in DNA: TGTGCCAGCAGCTTTATTAGGGGCCTCGGATACACTGAAGCTTTCTTT. Combining the CDR3 with reference TRBV7-8 and TRBJ1-1 gives the whole variable domain GAGVSQSPRYKVAKRGQDVALRCDPISGHVSLFWYQQALGQGPEFLTYFQNEAQLDKSGLPSDRFFAERPEGSVSTLKIQRTQQEDSAVYLCASSFIRGLGYTEAFFGQGTRLTVV.

The chain recombines TRBV20-1 with TRBJ1-3, with 7 bases matching TRBD1. V shed 5 bases and J 2 bases; nucleotides not matched to a gene: 6. This CDR3 has 14 residues. CDR1 DFQATT and CDR2 SNEGSKA come from the germline V gene (reference sequence). The CDR3 region is CSALDRVTGNTIYF. The DNA of the CDR3 is TGCAGTGCTCTCGACAGGGTCACTGGAAACACCATATATTTT.

This clonotype came up many times. The V gene is TRBV5-1, the J gene TRBJ2-1; D call uncertain. V was shortened by 0 bases and J by 6 bases, with 10 bases between the two germline ends. This CDR3 is built from 14 residues. Germline CDR1 reads SGHRS; CDR2 reads YFSETQ. CDR3 in DNA: TGCGCCAGCAGCTTGGGGACGGGCAGCAATGAGCAGTTCTTC. This gives the protein CASSLGTGSNEQFF.

This clonotype was seen many times. The chain is built from TRBV11-2 and TRBJ2-5; either TRBD1 or TRBD2 may supply D (7 bases each). The CDR3 runs 15 residues. Germline assignment: CDR1 SGHAT and CDR2 FQNNGV. The V and J ends lost 5 bases and 2 bases respectively, with 15 bases between them. CDR3 region: CASSPGQRGQETQYF. Here the CDR3 DNA reads TGTGCCAGCAGCCCGGGACAGCGGGGACAAGAGACCCAGTACTTC.

The chain has TRBV2 and TRBJ2-5, with 7 bases matching TRBD2. Germline CDR1 is SNHLY and CDR2 is FYNNEI. V dropped 7 bases and J dropped 5; count of bases not matched to a gene: 7. The CDR3 has 13 residues. The CDR3 loop is CASTPTSLETQYF. DNA of the CDR3: TGTGCCAGCACCCCGACTAGCTTGGAGACCCAGTACTTC.

The chain recombines TRBV28 with TRBJ2-1; a possible D gene is TRBD1 (7 bases). V was shortened by 5 bases and J by 10 bases, with 21 bases between the two germline ends. Germline lookup yields CDR1 MDHEN and CDR2 SYDVKM. The CDR3 length is 15 residues. CDR3 loop: CASSPGGSGGIEQFF. The CDR3 coding sequence is TGTGCCAGCAGTCCAGGGGGTAGCGGAGGTATAGAGCAGTTCTTC.

At least ten counts were recorded for this clonotype. The rearrangement uses TRBV10-3 and TRBJ2-6; D is unclear. CDR3 length: 11 residues. Germline V CDR1 and CDR2: ENHRY, SYGVKD. The CDR3 loop is CAATGANVLTF. CDR3 DNA: TGTGCGGCGACCGGGGCCAACGTCCTGACTTTC.

Here the CDR3 reads CASVEGAGHYEQYF. DNA of the CDR3: TGTGCCAGCGTTGAGGGGGCCGGACACTACGAGCAGTACTTC. V gene TRBV2 combines with J gene TRBJ2-7; TRBD1 matches at 7 bases. CDR3 length: 14 residues. The V segment lost 8 bases and the J segment 3 bases; nucleotides outside the gene matches: 10. Per the germline V gene, CDR1 is SNHLY and CDR2 is FYNNEI.

This clonotype was counted ten times or more. V gene TRBV5-4 combines with J gene TRBJ2-5, with a possible D match to TRBD1 (6 bases). Trimming cost V 0 bases and J 4 bases, with 13 bases left between them. Germline CDR1 is SGHNT and CDR2 is YYREEE (reference sequence). This CDR3 spans 15 amino acids. CDR3 in amino acids: CASSLDQGRGETQYF. The CDR3, as DNA: TGTGCCAGCAGCTTGGACCAGGGGCGCGGAGAGACCCAGTACTTC.

This clonotype showed up many times. The chain is built from TRBV20-1 and TRBJ1-4; maybe TRBD1 (5 bases). Per germline, CDR1 DFQATT and CDR2 SNEGSKA (reference sequence). The V and J ends lost 2 bases and 8 bases respectively, with 9 bases between them. The CDR3 is made up of 12 amino acids. Here the CDR3 DNA reads TGCAGTGCTAGAACTCGGGGGGAAAAACTGTTTTTT. Translated, it gives CSARTRGEKLFF.

This sequence joins TRBV7-2 and TRBJ1-6; 7 nucleotides match TRBD1. CDR3 size: 18 residues. After removal of 0 bases from V and 5 bases from J, the junction contained 10 bases not matched to a gene. Germline V CDR1 and CDR2: SGHTA, FQGNSA. CDR3: CASSLAGQGGLDNSPLHF. Here the CDR3 DNA reads TGTGCCAGCAGCTTAGCGGGTCAGGGGGGTTTGGATAATTCACCCCTCCACTTT.

At least ten counts were recorded for this clonotype. The chain links TRBV12-3 or TRBV12-4 to TRBJ2-7, with 10 nucleotides matching TRBD2. Trimming removed 5 bases from V and 4 bases from J; junction bases left unmatched: 8. CDR3 length: 15 amino acids. CDR3 residues: CASSPGLAELYEQYF. CDR3 bases: TGTGCCAGCAGTCCCGGACTAGCGGAGCTTTACGAGCAGTACTTC.

The V and J genes are TRBV19 and TRBJ2-4; 10 bases line up with TRBD1. V gave up 4 bases and J gave up 0 bases; unmatched junction bases: 6. CDR3 size: 17 residues. CDR1 is LNHDA, CDR2 SQIVND, per germline (reference sequence). The DNA of the CDR3 is TGTGCCAGTAGTACCCCCGGGACAGGGGAAGCCAAAAACATTCAGTACTTC. Protein: CASSTPGTGEAKNIQYF. Supplemented by reference TRBV19 and TRBJ2-4, the full variable domain reads DGGITQSPKYLFRKEGQNVTLSCEQNLNHDAMYWYRQDPGQGLRLIYYSQIVNDFQKGDIAEGYSVSREKKESFPLTVTSAQKNPTAFYLCASSTPGTGEAKNIQYFGAGTRLSVL.

V usage is TRBV24-1 and J usage is TRBJ2-3, with TRBD1 matching over 11 bases. CDR3 length: 16 residues. Germline V lookup: CDR1 KGHDR, CDR2 SFDVKD. The CDR3 DNA sequence: TGTGCTCCTAGGGGATCTGGACAGGGGGCCTTAGATACGCAGTATTTT. Amino acid sequence: CAPRGSGQGALDTQYF.

At least ten counts were recorded for this clonotype. V usage is TRBV6-6 and J usage is TRBJ2-1; no definite D call. Trimming removed 0 bases at V and 3 bases at J, with 6 bases between. Germline values: CDR1 MNHNY, CDR2 SVGAGI (reference sequence). The CDR3 loop spans 14 amino acids. The DNA of the CDR3 is TGTGCCAGCAGTTACTCTGACCTCTACAATGAGCAGTTCTTC. This encodes CASSYSDLYNEQFF.

The CDR3 reads CASSFIALKGLNQPQHF. The CDR3 DNA is TGTGCCAGCAGTTTCATCGCACTAAAGGGCCTCAATCAGCCCCAGCATTTT. The V call is TRBV28, the J call TRBJ1-5; D unresolved. Germline loops: CDR1 MDHEN, CDR2 SYDVKM. The CDR3 has 17 amino acids. Trimming took 3 bases from V and 3 from J, leaving 18 bases between them.

Many counts were recorded for this clonotype. A much larger clone lies a single base off, so this may be a read error. Since no conserved phenylalanine or tryptophan closes the CDR3, a read error is the likely cause. The rearrangement uses TRBV9 and TRBJ2-5, with 8 bases aligning to TRBD2. The CDR3 is 13 amino acids. Germline CDR1 and CDR2: SGDLS and YYNGEE. V lost 7 bases to trimming and J lost 5 bases; unmatched junction nucleotides: 7. Here the CDR3 reads CASGISGTETQYS. For the CDR3, the DNA is TGTGCCAGCGGAATTAGCGGGACGGAGACCCAGTACTCC.

This clonotype has at least ten counts. This CDR3 is CASSTGTGLTDTQYF. The CDR3 DNA reads TGTGCCAGCAGCACAGGGACAGGGTTGACAGATACGCAGTATTTT. The chain recombines TRBV6-1 with TRBJ2-3; 9 nucleotides agree with TRBD1. The germline V gene encodes CDR1 MNHNS and CDR2 SASEGT. This CDR3 region has 15 residues. J was trimmed by 3 bases and V by 6 bases; bases with no gene match: 7.

Ten or more counts support this clonotype. This chain links TRBV9 with TRBJ2-3; no clear D gene. The ends were cut back, 0 bases at V and 0 bases at J, with 11 bases in the middle. In germline, CDR1 is SGDLS, CDR2 YYNGEE. There are 16 residues in the CDR3. CDR3 residues: CASSVDPGLSTDTQYF. Here the CDR3 DNA reads TGTGCCAGCAGCGTAGACCCGGGCTTAAGCACAGATACGCAGTATTTT.

This clonotype appeared many times. The rearrangement joins TRBV7-2 to TRBJ1-5; 7 bases align to TRBD1. CDR1 and CDR2 (germline): SGHTA, FQGNSA. After removal of 5 bases from V and 7 bases from J, the junction contained 5 bases not matched to a gene. The CDR3 sequence is 13 residues long. CDR3 residues: CASSPDRDQPQHF. In nucleotides, the CDR3 is TGTGCCAGCAGCCCCGACAGGGACCAGCCCCAGCATTTT.